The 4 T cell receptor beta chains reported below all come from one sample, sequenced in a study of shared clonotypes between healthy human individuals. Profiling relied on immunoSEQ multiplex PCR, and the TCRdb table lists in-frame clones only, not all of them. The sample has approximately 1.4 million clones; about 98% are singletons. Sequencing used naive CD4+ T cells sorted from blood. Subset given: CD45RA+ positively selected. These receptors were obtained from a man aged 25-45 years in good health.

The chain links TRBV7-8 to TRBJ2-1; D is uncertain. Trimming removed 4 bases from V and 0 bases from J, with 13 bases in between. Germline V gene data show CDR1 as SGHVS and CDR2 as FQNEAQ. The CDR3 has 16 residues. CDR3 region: CASSSSRTSSYNEQFF. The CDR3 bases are TGTGCCAGCAGCTCAAGTCGTACAAGCTCCTACAATGAGCAGTTCTTC.

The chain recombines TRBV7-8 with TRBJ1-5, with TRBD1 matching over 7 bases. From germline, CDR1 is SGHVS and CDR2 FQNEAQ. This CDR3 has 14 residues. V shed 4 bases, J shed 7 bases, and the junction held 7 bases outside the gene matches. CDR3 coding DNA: TGTGCCAGCAGCTCGGACAGGTTAGGGCAGCCCCAGCATTTT. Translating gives CASSSDRLGQPQHF.

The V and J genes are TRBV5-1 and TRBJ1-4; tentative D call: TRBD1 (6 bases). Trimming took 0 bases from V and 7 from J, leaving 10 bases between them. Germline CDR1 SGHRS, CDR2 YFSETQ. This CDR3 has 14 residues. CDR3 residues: CASSLVGGTEKLFF. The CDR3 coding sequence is TGCGCCAGCAGCTTGGTAGGGGGAACTGAAAAACTGTTTTTT.

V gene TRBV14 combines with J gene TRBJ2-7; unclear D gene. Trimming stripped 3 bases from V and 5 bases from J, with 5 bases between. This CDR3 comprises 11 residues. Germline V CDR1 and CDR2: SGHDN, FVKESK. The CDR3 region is CASSHHNEQYF. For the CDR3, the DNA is TGTGCCAGCAGCCATCACAACGAGCAGTACTTC. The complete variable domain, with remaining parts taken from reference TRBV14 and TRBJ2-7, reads EAGVTQFPSHSVIEKGQTVTLRCDPISGHDNLYWYRRVMGKEIKFLLHFVKESKQDESGMPNNRFLAERTGGTYSTLKVQPAELEDSGVYFCASSHHNEQYFGPGTRLTVT.